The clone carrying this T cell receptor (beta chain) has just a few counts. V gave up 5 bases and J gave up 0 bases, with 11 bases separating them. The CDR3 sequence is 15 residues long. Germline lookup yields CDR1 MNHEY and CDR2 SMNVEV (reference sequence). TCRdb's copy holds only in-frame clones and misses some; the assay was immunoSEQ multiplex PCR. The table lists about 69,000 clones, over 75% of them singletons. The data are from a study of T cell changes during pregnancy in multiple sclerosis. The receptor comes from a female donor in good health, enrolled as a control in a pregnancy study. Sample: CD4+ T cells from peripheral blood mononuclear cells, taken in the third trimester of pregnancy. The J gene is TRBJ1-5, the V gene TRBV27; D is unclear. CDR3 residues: CASSPLGISNQPQHF. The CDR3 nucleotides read TGTGCCAGCAGTCCCCTGGGCATTAGCAATCAGCCCCAGCATTTT.